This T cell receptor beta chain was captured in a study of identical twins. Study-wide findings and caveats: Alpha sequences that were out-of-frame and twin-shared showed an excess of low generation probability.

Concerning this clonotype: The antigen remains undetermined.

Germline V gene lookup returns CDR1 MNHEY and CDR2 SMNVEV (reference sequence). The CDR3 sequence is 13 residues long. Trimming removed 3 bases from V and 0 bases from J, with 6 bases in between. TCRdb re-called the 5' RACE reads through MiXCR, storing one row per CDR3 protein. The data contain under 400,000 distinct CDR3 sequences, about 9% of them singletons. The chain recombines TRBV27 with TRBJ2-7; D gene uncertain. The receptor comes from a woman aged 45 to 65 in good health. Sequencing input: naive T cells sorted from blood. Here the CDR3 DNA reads TGTGCCAGCAGTTTCCGAGACTCCTACGAGCAGTACTTC. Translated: CASSFRDSYEQYF.